Included here is one T cell receptor beta chain sequence, with context. Its target antigen remains unknown. No quality values exist for individual bases; no much larger clone is one base distant. These data come from a study of T cell repertoires in ileal Crohn's disease (dated by TCRdb to the late 2010s). Looking at the study overall: The median duration of disease was about 7.3 years, and at the time of surgery roughly 38% of patients were active smokers. All patients had surgery for a complication: stricturing disease in around 60% and penetrating disease in roughly 40%. Roughly half of the patients were given postoperative therapy, with under 13 receiving thiopurines and around 18 receiving anti-TNF agents. Biopsies taken from the inflamed portion of the ileum in the surgical resection specimen were designated as M0 samples. For commercial TCRB immunosequencing, approximately 460 nanograms of biopsy DNA were submitted for each sample. A prospective multicentre cohort supplied the 57 Crohn's disease patients whose TCR repertoires were analysed. The study ran alongside a multicentre cohort designed to identify predictors of early endoscopic recurrence after ileocolonic resection. A Rutgeerts score higher than i0 was the definition used for endoscopic postoperative recurrence. A total of roughly 170 mucosal samples from roughly 60 patients were sequenced, collected from several sites on the surgical specimen and at postoperative endoscopy.

Taken with the paper, the label for time point translates to: inflamed ileum from the surgical specimen. Adults with ileal or ileocolonic Crohn's disease and an indication for ileocolonic resection were eligible for inclusion. Before DNA extraction, whole ileal mucosal biopsies were kept frozen at -80 degrees C. Genomic DNA was extracted from frozen whole biopsies using a TRizol-based method and was quantified with a NanoDrop 2000 spectrophotometer. V lost 6 bases and J lost 2 bases; the stretch between them is 11 bases long. Measured from the cysteine to the phenylalanine, the CDR3 is 13 residues long. Only the CDR3 portion is preserved as DNA: 39 bases, with reading frame beginning at the first base. CDR1 and CDR2 (WSHSY, SAAADI) derive from the germline V gene. The method behind the library was the immunoSEQ multiplex PCR assay. CDR3 regions were amplified from genomic DNA by Adaptive Biotechnology using a two-step, amplification bias-controlled multiplex PCR. In the first PCR, primers covered every V and J gene segment, and in the second PCR, barcodes and Illumina adapters were added. An Illumina instrument was used to sequence the CDR3 libraries. On the study's bioinformatics: Analysis combined the vendor-provided pipelines with custom analysis of raw data in R/Bioconductor under R version 3.3.0. Clonality, which ranges from 0 to 1, was calculated as the inverse of the normalised Shannon entropy across all productive clones. High-frequency clones were defined as the share of the repertoire occupied by the top 100 clones, with only clones passing a 95% confidence test being retained. The Simpson index measured repertoire diversity, and the Morisita-Horn index measured overlap between samples. TCRdb carries this immuneACCESS record with in-frame sequences only. Its versions omit some clonotypes, under half of them owing to an unresolved V gene in the studies checked, with the rest unexplained. D and trimming were read from the DNA, whereas the V and J calls and clone size are those reported in that table. The table for this sample lists some 17,000 clones; about 70% of them were counted only once. The ten largest clones capture around 3.9% of the sample.

Broader findings and caveats from the paper: A significantly higher proportion of clonal expansions was observed in active smokers at surgery than in non-smokers (about 25% vs 20%, p=0.02). Endoscopic recurrence was linked to a higher percentage of high-frequency clones at surgery, and recurrence occurred in every patient whose clonality exceeded 26.8% (18/57). Compared with CD4 T cells, sorted CD8 T cells held more high-frequency clones, which suggests that the mucosal expansions were mostly CD8. Only a subgroup of patients, of unstated size, had their mucosal CD4 and CD8 T cells sorted and sequenced.

Material: ileal tissue. The source of this sequence is an adult with Crohn's disease. Recombination joined TRBV10-2 with TRBJ2-7; the D gene is possibly TRBD1, with 6 bases matching. The CDR3 corresponds to CASSTGPPYEQYF. The nucleotide sequence is TGCGCCAGCAGCACAGGGCCCCCCTACGAGCAGTACTTC.